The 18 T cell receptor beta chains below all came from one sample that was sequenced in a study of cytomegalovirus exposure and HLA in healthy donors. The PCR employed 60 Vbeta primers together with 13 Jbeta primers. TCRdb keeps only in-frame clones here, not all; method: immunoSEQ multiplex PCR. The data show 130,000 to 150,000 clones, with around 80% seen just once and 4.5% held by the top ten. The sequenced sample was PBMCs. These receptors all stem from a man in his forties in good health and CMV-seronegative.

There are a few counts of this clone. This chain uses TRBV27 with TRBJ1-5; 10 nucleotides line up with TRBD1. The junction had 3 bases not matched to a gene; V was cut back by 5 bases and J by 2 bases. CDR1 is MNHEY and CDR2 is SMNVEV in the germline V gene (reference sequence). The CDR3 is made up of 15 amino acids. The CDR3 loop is CASSAGTGGNQPQHF. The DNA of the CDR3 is TGTGCCAGCAGTGCCGGGACAGGGGGCAATCAGCCCCAGCATTTT.

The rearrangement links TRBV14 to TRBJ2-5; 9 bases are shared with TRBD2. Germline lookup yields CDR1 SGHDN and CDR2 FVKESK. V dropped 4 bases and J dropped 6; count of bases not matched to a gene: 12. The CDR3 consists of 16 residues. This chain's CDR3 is CASSLAGELWLKTQYF. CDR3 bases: TGTGCCAGCAGCCTAGCGGGGGAGTTGTGGTTAAAGACCCAGTACTTC.

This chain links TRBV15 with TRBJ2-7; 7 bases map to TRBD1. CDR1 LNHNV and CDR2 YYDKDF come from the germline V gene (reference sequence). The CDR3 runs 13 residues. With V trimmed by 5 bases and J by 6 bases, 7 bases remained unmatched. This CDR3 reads CATSVQQGTEQYF. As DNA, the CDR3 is TGTGCCACCAGCGTACAACAGGGGACCGAGCAGTACTTC.

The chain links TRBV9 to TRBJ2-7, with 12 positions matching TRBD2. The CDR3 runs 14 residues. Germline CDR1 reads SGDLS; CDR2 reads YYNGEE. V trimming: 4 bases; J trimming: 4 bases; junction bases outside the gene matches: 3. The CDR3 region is CASSFGLAGYEQYF. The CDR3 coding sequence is TGTGCCAGCAGCTTCGGACTAGCGGGGTACGAGCAGTACTTC.

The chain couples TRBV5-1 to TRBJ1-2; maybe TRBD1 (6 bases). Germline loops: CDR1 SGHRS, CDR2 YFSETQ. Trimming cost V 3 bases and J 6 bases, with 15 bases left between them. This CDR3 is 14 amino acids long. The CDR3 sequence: CASSWGFDRNGYTF. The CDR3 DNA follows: TGCGCCAGCAGCTGGGGGTTCGACAGGAATGGCTACACCTTC. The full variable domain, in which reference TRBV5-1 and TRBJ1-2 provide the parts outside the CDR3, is KAGVTQTPRYLIKTRGQQVTLSCSPISGHRSVSWYQQTPGQGLQFLFEYFSETQRNKGNFPGRFSGRQFSNSRSEMNVSTLELGDSALYLCASSWGFDRNGYTFGSGTRLTVV.

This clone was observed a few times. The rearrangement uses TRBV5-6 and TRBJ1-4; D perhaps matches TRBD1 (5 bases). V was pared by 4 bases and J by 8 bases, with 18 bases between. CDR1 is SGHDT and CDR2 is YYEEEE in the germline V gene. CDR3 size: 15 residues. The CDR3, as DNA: TGTGCCAGCAGCCCCGCGGACCAGGGCTGGGAAAAACTGTTTTTT. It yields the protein CASSPADQGWEKLFF.

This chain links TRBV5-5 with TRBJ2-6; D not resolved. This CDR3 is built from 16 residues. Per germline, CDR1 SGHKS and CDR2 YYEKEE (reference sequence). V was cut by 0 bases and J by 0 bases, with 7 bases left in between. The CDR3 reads CASSLVSLSGANVLTF. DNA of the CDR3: TGTGCCAGCAGCTTGGTTTCCCTCTCTGGGGCCAACGTCCTGACTTTC.

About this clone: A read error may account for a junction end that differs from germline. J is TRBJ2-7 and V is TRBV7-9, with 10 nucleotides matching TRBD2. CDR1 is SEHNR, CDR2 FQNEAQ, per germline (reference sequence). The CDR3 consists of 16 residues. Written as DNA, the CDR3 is TGTTCCAGCAGCTCCCCGTTTACTAGCGGGGCTTACGAGCAGTACTTC. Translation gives CSSSSPFTSGAYEQYF.

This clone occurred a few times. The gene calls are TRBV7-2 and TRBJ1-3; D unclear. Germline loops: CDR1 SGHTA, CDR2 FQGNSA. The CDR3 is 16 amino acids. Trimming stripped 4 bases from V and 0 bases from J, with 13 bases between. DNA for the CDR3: TGTGCCAGCAGCTCGGACTCGTCCTTCTCTGGAAACACCATATATTTT. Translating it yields CASSSDSSFSGNTIYF.

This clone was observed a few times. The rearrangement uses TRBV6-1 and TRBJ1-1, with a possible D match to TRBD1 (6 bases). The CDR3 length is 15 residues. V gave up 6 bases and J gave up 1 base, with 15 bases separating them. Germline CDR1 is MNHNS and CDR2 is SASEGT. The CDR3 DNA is TGTGCCAGCAGCCTTACTACAGGGACGAACACTGAAGCTTTCTTT. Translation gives CASSLTTGTNTEAFF.

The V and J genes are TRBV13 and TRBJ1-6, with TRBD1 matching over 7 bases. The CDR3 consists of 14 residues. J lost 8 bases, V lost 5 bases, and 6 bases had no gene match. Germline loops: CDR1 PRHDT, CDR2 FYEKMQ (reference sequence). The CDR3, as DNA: TGTGCCAGCAGCAACCGGGACAGATATTCACCCCTCCACTTT. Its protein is CASSNRDRYSPLHF.

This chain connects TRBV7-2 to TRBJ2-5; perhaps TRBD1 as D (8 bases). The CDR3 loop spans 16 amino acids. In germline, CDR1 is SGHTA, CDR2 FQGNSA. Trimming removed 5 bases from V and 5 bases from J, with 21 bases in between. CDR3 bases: TGTGCCAGCAGCCAGGGGGCGGTAGCGGGCTCGGAGACCCAGTACTTC. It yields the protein CASSQGAVAGSETQYF.

The CDR3 reads CASREQGTNEKLFF. CDR3 DNA sequence: TGTGCCAGCAGGGAACAGGGGACTAATGAAAAACTGTTTTTT. The chain joins TRBV6-5 to TRBJ1-4, with 7 bases identical to TRBD1. The CDR3 is 14 residues long. Trimming at V came to 6 bases and at J to 2 bases, leaving 3 bases not matched to a gene. The germline CDR1 and CDR2 sequences are MNHEY and SVGAGI.

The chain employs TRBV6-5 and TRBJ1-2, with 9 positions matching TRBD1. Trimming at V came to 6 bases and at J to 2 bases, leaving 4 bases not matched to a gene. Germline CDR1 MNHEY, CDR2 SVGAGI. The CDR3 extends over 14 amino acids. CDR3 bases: TGTGCCAGCAGGACAGGGGGTGAGAACTATGGCTACACCTTC. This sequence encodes CASRTGGENYGYTF.

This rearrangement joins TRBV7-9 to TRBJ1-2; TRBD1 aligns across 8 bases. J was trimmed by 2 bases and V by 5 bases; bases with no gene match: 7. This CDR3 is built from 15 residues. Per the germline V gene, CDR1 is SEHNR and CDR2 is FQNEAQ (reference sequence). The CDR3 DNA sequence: TGTGCCAGCAGCAATGGGACAGGACGAAACTATGGCTACACCTTC. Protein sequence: CASSNGTGRNYGYTF.

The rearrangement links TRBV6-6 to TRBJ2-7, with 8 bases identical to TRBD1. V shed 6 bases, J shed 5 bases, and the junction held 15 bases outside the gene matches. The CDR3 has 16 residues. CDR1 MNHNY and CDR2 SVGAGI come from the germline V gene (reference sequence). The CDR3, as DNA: TGTGCCAGCAGGGTCGGACAGGGATTTGCCGCTGACGAGCAGTACTTC. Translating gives CASRVGQGFAADEQYF.

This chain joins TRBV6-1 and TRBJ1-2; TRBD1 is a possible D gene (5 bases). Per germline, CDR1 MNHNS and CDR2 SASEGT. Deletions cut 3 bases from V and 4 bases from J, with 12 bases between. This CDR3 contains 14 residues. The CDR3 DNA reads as TGTGCCAGCAGTGAGCGACAGAGTTTCTATGGCTACACCTTC. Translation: CASSERQSFYGYTF.

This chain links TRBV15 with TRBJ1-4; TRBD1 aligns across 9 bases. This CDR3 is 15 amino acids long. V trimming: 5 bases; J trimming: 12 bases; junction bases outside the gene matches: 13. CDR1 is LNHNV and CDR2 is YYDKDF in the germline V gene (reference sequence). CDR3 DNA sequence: TGTGCCACCAGCGGTCCGGGACAGGGTTATTTTGAACTGTTTTTT. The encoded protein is CATSGPGQGYFELFF.